The text below deals with one T cell receptor beta chain. The antigen remains unidentified. This sample stems from a study of shared clonotypes between healthy human individuals. Study results and limitations: Investigators expected sequencing depth to affect clonotype sharing among donors.

TCRdb's table, derived via immunoSEQ multiplex PCR, lists solely in-frame clones and lacks some. The sample includes 400,000 to 600,000 clones, 90% to 97% of them seen just once. CDR3 length: 19 amino acids. Germline CDR1 ENHRY, CDR2 SYGVKD. The V gene lost 2 bases and the J gene lost 0 bases, with 20 bases spanning the gap. V and J are TRBV10-3 and TRBJ1-5; D perhaps matches TRBD1 (5 bases). The source material was naive CD4+ T cells sorted from blood. Subset meaning: CD45RA+ positively selected. This TCR was sampled from a young woman in good health. CDR3 region: CAISEMDNLRFYSNQPQHF. The DNA for the CDR3 is TGTGCCATCAGTGAGATGGACAACTTACGCTTCTATAGCAATCAGCCCCAGCATTTT.